These 20 T cell receptor beta chains share one sample of origin, sequenced in a study of T-cell memory formation after mild COVID-19. In TCRdb, the 5' RACE reads were re-called with MiXCR into one record per CDR3 protein. The table has over 500,000 distinct CDR3 sequences, approximately 15% seen once; the top ten hold about 8.1%. The sequencing sample was made of PBMCs or a T cell subset sorted from them (not recorded which). Source of these receptors: an adult woman who had mild COVID-19 (a few samples of this study predate the infection). Cell type and time point are not known.

The chain recombines TRBV7-9 with TRBJ2-7; no clear D. The length of the CDR3 is 14 residues. Germline CDR1 and CDR2: SEHNR and FQNEAQ (reference sequence). V was clipped by 3 bases and J by 3 bases, with 12 bases between them. The CDR3 sequence is CASSFLSRLYEQYF. In nucleotides, the CDR3 is TGTGCCAGCAGCTTTCTATCACGGCTCTACGAGCAGTACTTC. Variable domain in full (rest from reference TRBV7-9 and TRBJ2-7): DTGVSQNPRHKITKRGQNVTFRCDPISEHNRLYWYRQTLGQGPEFLTYFQNEAQLEKSRLLSDRFSAERPKGSFSTLEIQRTEQGDSAMYLCASSFLSRLYEQYFGPGTRLTVT.

This chain links TRBV5-1 with TRBJ2-3; TRBD2 matches at 16 bases. The trim removed 2 bases at V and 4 bases at J, leaving 1 base unmatched. CDR1 and CDR2 (germline): SGHRS, YFSETQ. The CDR3 loop spans 16 amino acids. Here the CDR3 DNA reads TGCGCCAGCAGCTTCGGGACTAGCGGGAGGGCAGATACGCAGTATTTT. Protein: CASSFGTSGRADTQYF. Using reference TRBV5-1 and TRBJ2-3 for the parts outside the CDR3, the full variable domain is KAGVTQTPRYLIKTRGQQVTLSCSPISGHRSVSWYQQTPGQGLQFLFEYFSETQRNKGNFPGRFSGRQFSNSRSEMNVSTLELGDSALYLCASSFGTSGRADTQYFGPGTRLTVL.

This clonotype was detected only a few times. The chain carries TRBV7-3 and TRBJ2-7; D gene ambiguous. Germline V gene lookup returns CDR1 SGHTA and CDR2 FQGTGA. V was pared by 3 bases and J by 5 bases, with 11 bases between. The CDR3 totals 13 residues. CDR3 loop: CASSFSPVDEQYF. The CDR3, as DNA: TGTGCCAGCAGCTTCTCCCCCGTCGACGAGCAGTACTTC.

In its sample, this clonotype was seen a few times. This CDR3 reads CASSPRDRGGTNTEAFF. The CDR3 nucleotides are TGTGCCAGCAGCCCTAGGGACAGGGGAGGGACGAACACTGAAGCTTTCTTT. The chain couples TRBV21-1 to TRBJ1-1; TRBD1 reflects the table's D call only, with no check against the DNA. TRBV21-1 is an annotated pseudogene. The CDR3 sequence is 17 residues long.

This clonotype occurred a few times. The V and J genes are TRBV5-1 and TRBJ2-3; D might be TRBD1 or TRBD2, each matching 5 bases. The CDR3 runs 13 residues. The germline gives CDR1 SGHRS, CDR2 YFSETQ. The germline V and J ends were trimmed by 0 bases and 8 bases, with 10 bases remaining between them. Here the CDR3 reads CASSLGDLGTQYF. CDR3 coding DNA: TGCGCCAGCAGCTTGGGGGACCTCGGTACGCAGTATTTT.

This clonotype was counted between two and nine times. The V gene is TRBV12-3 or TRBV12-4, the J gene TRBJ1-2; perhaps TRBD1 as D (6 bases). V lost 5 bases and J 8 bases, leaving 15 bases between the germline ends. This CDR3 spans 13 amino acids. CDR3 in DNA: TGTGCCAGCAGTACAACAGGGACGGGGGGCTACACCTTC. It specifies CASSTTGTGGYTF.

The sample holds a few counts of this clonotype. The chain joins TRBV5-1 to TRBJ2-2; 13 bases fit TRBD2. Germline trimming cut 4 bases from V and 4 bases from J; bases unmatched to any gene: 7. This CDR3 has 17 residues. The germline CDR1 and CDR2 sequences are SGHRS and YFSETQ. CDR3 protein: CASSLGLAGVRTGELFF. The CDR3 DNA is TGCGCCAGCAGCCTCGGACTAGCGGGAGTTCGCACCGGGGAGCTGTTTTTT.

The genes are TRBV7-9 and TRBJ2-3, with D tentatively TRBD1 (6 bases). The CDR3 totals 13 residues. Germline assignment: CDR1 SEHNR and CDR2 FQNEAQ (reference sequence). V dropped 5 bases and J dropped 5 bases, with 11 bases sitting between them. In DNA form, the CDR3 reads TGTGCCAGCAGCAGGGGGTGGGGAGATACGCAGTATTTT. Translated, it gives CASSRGWGDTQYF.

The chain carries TRBV5-6 and TRBJ1-2; TRBD1 might be the D (6 bases). Per the germline V gene, CDR1 is SGHDT and CDR2 is YYEEEE. The CDR3 runs to 15 residues. Trimming pared 4 bases from V and 4 bases from J, leaving 17 bases between. CDR3 coding DNA: TGTGCCAGCAGCCCCGAGGGGGGGCGTAGCTATGGCTACACCTTC. Translating gives CASSPEGGRSYGYTF.

This clonotype was seen a handful of times. The chain couples TRBV7-6 to TRBJ1-1, with TRBD1 matching over 11 bases. J was trimmed by 3 bases and V by 1 base; bases with no gene match: 4. Germline V lookup: CDR1 SGHVS, CDR2 FNYEAQ. CDR3 length: 16 residues. In DNA, the CDR3 is TGTGCCAGCAGCTTAGGGACAGGGGGCACGGACACTGAAGCTTTCTTT. It is translated as CASSLGTGGTDTEAFF.

There are a few counts of this clonotype. The rearrangement uses TRBV4-1 and TRBJ1-2, with TRBD1 matching 7 bases. With V trimmed by 3 bases and J by 0 bases, 4 bases remained unmatched. Germline V gene sequence: CDR1 MGHRA, CDR2 YSYEKL. The CDR3 is 15 residues long. The CDR3 coding sequence is TGCGCCAGCAGCCAGGGACAGAACGCTAACTATGGCTACACCTTC. Amino acid sequence: CASSQGQNANYGYTF.

In this sample, this clonotype turned up a few times. This chain connects TRBV7-2 to TRBJ1-2, with no clear D. Germline CDR1 is SGHTA and CDR2 is FQGNSA. Trimming removed 5 bases at V and 4 bases at J, with 8 bases between. The CDR3 is made up of 12 amino acids. CDR3 residues: CASSPTPYGYTF. Here the CDR3 DNA reads TGTGCCAGCAGCCCAACCCCCTATGGCTACACCTTC.

At least ten counts were recorded for this clonotype. The chain employs TRBV18 and TRBJ2-1; D call uncertain. This CDR3 comprises 17 residues. V was cut by 1 base and J by 0 bases, with 13 bases left in between. Germline V lookup: CDR1 KGHSH, CDR2 LQKENI. The CDR3 loop is CASSPRSRASSYNEQFF. The CDR3, as DNA: TGTGCCAGCTCACCACGTTCACGAGCTAGCTCCTACAATGAGCAGTTCTTC.

This clonotype showed up many times. The gene calls are TRBV7-6 and TRBJ2-3; D is ambiguous. From germline, CDR1 is SGHVS and CDR2 FNYEAQ. CDR3 length equals 13 residues. The V end was cut by 1 base, the J end by 1 base, with 3 bases between. CDR3 sequence reads: CASSLVRTDTQYF. The CDR3 coding sequence is TGTGCCAGCAGCTTAGTGCGCACAGATACGCAGTATTTT.

In its sample, this clonotype was seen many times. V and J are TRBV7-9 and TRBJ2-2; D gene unclear. The V end lost 3 bases, the J end lost 4 bases, and 3 bases lay between the germline ends. This CDR3 contains 12 residues. CDR1 and CDR2 (germline): SEHNR, FQNEAQ (reference sequence). The DNA of the CDR3 is TGTGCCAGCAGCTTTCCCACCGGGGAGCTGTTTTTT. Translating gives CASSFPTGELFF. The full variable domain, in which reference TRBV7-9 and TRBJ2-2 provide the parts outside the CDR3, is DTGVSQNPRHKITKRGQNVTFRCDPISEHNRLYWYRQTLGQGPEFLTYFQNEAQLEKSRLLSDRFSAERPKGSFSTLEIQRTEQGDSAMYLCASSFPTGELFFGEGSRLTVL.

The chain recombines TRBV3-1 with TRBJ2-6; D is unresolved. V shed 0 bases and J shed 0 bases, with 0 bases lying between them. This CDR3 comprises 14 residues. Germline CDR1 is LGHDT and CDR2 is YNNKEL (reference sequence). This CDR3 reads CASSQDSGANVLTF. The CDR3 DNA follows: TGTGCCAGCAGCCAAGACTCTGGGGCCAACGTCCTGACTTTC.

This clonotype appeared a few times. V is TRBV13 and J is TRBJ1-1; tentative D call: TRBD1 (5 bases). The ends were cut back, 2 bases at V and 2 bases at J, with 9 bases in the middle. From germline, CDR1 is PRHDT and CDR2 FYEKMQ (reference sequence). The CDR3 sequence is 14 residues long. CDR3 in DNA: TGTGCCAGCAGCTTAATAGACAGTAACACTGAAGCTTTCTTT. It specifies CASSLIDSNTEAFF.

V and J are TRBV25-1 and TRBJ1-5, with D unclear. Per germline, CDR1 MGHDK and CDR2 SYGVNS. Trimming pared 4 bases from V and 3 bases from J, leaving 4 bases between. The CDR3 runs to 12 residues. The CDR3 here is CASSGDNQPQHF. CDR3 nucleotides: TGTGCCAGCAGTGGGGACAATCAGCCCCAGCATTTT.

J is TRBJ1-2 and V is TRBV6-2 or TRBV6-3; D is uncertain. V gave up 2 bases and J gave up 6 bases, with 10 bases separating them. Germline CDR1 is MNHEY and CDR2 is SVGEGT. This CDR3 region has 13 residues. The CDR3 spells CASSYLRRNGYTF. Here the CDR3 DNA reads TGTGCCAGCAGTTACCTCAGGAGAAATGGCTACACCTTC.

This clonotype has at least ten counts. The chain has TRBV7-2 and TRBJ2-3; the match to TRBD1 covers 8 bases. CDR1 and CDR2 (germline): SGHTA, FQGNSA. J gave up 2 bases and V 5 bases, and 9 bases lay outside the gene matches. The CDR3 is 16 amino acids. The CDR3 reads CASSNRWTGITDTQYF. As DNA, the CDR3 is TGTGCCAGCAGCAACCGCTGGACAGGGATCACAGATACGCAGTATTTT.